This T cell receptor (beta chain) is from a study of cytomegalovirus exposure and HLA in healthy donors. The table came from immunoSEQ multiplex PCR; TCRdb's copy has only in-frame clones and leaves some out. The sample lists roughly 180,000 clones, roughly 86% occurring once. As for this clone: Antigen unknown.

A roughly 130-subject validation cohort, separate from the approximately 610-subject first cohort, supplied the donors. The V and J ends lost 3 bases and 5 bases, in that order; junction bases with no gene match: 10. CDR1 is LGHNA, CDR2 YNFKEQ, per germline. CDR3 size: 16 residues. The study, taken as a whole, reports: For cytomegalovirus status, the classifier reportedly gave diagnoses with high specificity and sensitivity.

This clonotype originated in a man aged 30-40 years in good health and CMV-seropositive. Material for sequencing was PBMCs. J is TRBJ1-2 and V is TRBV4-2, with TRBD1 matching over 9 bases. The CDR3 spells CASSHEDRDRGYGYTF. As DNA, the CDR3 is TGTGCCAGCAGCCACGAGGATCGAGACAGGGGGTATGGCTACACCTTC.